The rows below give T cell receptor beta chains drawn from one sample of a study of blood T cell repertoires in COVID-19. Some clones are missing from TCRdb's copy, which holds only in-frame ones; the method was immunoSEQ multiplex PCR. The sample records roughly 390,000 clones, more than 75% being singletons. Sequenced sample: peripheral blood. The receptors derive from a woman in her twenties or thirties with COVID-19, enrolled during active disease. Both conserved end residues are part of each CDR3. A D gene is named only where the DNA matches it firmly. Rows may omit the clone size; those that give it use once, few, many or a size class.

d_call: TRBD1
v_call: TRBV7-2
clone_size: NA
j_call: TRBJ1-1
cdr3_aa: CASSPQTGGRTEAFF
cdr3_nt: TGTGCCAGCAGCCCCCAGACAGGGGGCAGGACTGAAGCTTTCTTT

d_call: NA
v_call: TRBV2
clone_size: few
j_call: TRBJ1-5
cdr3_aa: CASRRTPNQPQHF
cdr3_nt: TGTGCCAGCCGACGGACACCTAATCAGCCCCAGCATTTT

d_call: NA
v_call: TRBV6-1
clone_size: NA
j_call: TRBJ1-5
cdr3_aa: CASSEQQRGGNQPQHF
cdr3_nt: TGTGCCAGCAGTGAACAACAAAGGGGTGGCAATCAGCCCCAGCATTTT

d_call: NA
v_call: TRBV6-5
clone_size: NA
j_call: TRBJ2-5
cdr3_aa: CASSYSGPEETQYF
cdr3_nt: TGTGCCAGCAGTTACTCTGGGCCTGAAGAGACCCAGTACTTC

d_call: NA
v_call: TRBV6-4
clone_size: once
j_call: TRBJ2-1
cdr3_aa: CASSPRGGSSYNEQFF
cdr3_nt: TGTGCCAGCAGCCCTAGGGGCGGCAGCTCCTACAATGAGCAGTTCTTC

d_call: TRBD1
v_call: TRBV15
clone_size: NA
j_call: TRBJ1-1
cdr3_aa: CATSFRTGGNTEAFF
cdr3_nt: TGTGCCACCAGCTTTAGGACAGGGGGCAACACTGAAGCTTTCTTT

d_call: TRBD2
v_call: TRBV5-6
clone_size: NA
j_call: TRBJ2-1
cdr3_aa: CASSLFDRLAGYNEQFF
cdr3_nt: TGTGCCAGCAGCTTGTTCGACCGGCTAGCGGGGTACAATGAGCAGTTCTTC

d_call: NA
v_call: TRBV5-1
clone_size: NA
j_call: TRBJ2-2
cdr3_aa: CASSLGLNTGELFF
cdr3_nt: TGCGCCAGCAGCTTAGGACTGAACACCGGGGAGCTGTTTTTT

d_call: TRBD2
v_call: TRBV5-1
clone_size: once
j_call: TRBJ2-1
cdr3_aa: CASSSPRPGTINEQFF
cdr3_nt: TGCGCCAGCAGCTCCCCCAGACCCGGGACTATCAATGAGCAGTTCTTC

d_call: TRBD2
v_call: TRBV27
clone_size: NA
j_call: TRBJ2-7
cdr3_aa: CASSLISGNYEQYF
cdr3_nt: TGTGCCAGCAGTTTAATTAGCGGGAACTACGAGCAGTACTTC

d_call: TRBD2
v_call: TRBV15
clone_size: NA
j_call: TRBJ2-5
cdr3_aa: CATSRALAEGETQYF
cdr3_nt: TGTGCCACCAGCAGAGCTCTAGCGGAGGGGGAGACCCAGTACTTC

d_call: NA
v_call: TRBV28
clone_size: NA
j_call: TRBJ2-3
cdr3_aa: CASSFTNSKDTQYF
cdr3_nt: TGTGCCAGCAGTTTTACGAACTCTAAGGATACGCAGTATTTT

d_call: NA
v_call: TRBV4-1
clone_size: NA
j_call: TRBJ2-7
cdr3_aa: CASSQADSSYEQYF
cdr3_nt: TGCGCCAGCAGCCAAGCGGACAGCTCCTACGAGCAGTACTTC

d_call: NA
v_call: TRBV5-4
clone_size: NA
j_call: TRBJ1-2
cdr3_aa: CASSPPGLGARSGYTF
cdr3_nt: TGTGCCAGCAGCCCCCCGGGTTTGGGGGCGCGCAGTGGCTACACCTTC

d_call: NA
v_call: TRBV28
clone_size: NA
j_call: TRBJ1-1
cdr3_aa: CASRSQGNEAFF
cdr3_nt: TGTGCCAGCAGGTCACAGGGTAACGAAGCTTTCTTT

d_call: TRBD1
v_call: TRBV2
clone_size: NA
j_call: TRBJ2-7
cdr3_aa: CASTGTGLSEQYF
cdr3_nt: TGTGCCAGCACCGGGACAGGGTTGTCCGAGCAGTACTTC

d_call: TRBD1
v_call: TRBV27
clone_size: NA
j_call: TRBJ2-1
cdr3_aa: CASSAGGEQFF
cdr3_nt: TGTGCCAGCAGTGCAGGGGGTGAGCAGTTCTTC

d_call: TRBD1
v_call: TRBV28
clone_size: NA
j_call: TRBJ1-4
cdr3_aa: CASWGRQGLNEKLFF
cdr3_nt: TGTGCCAGCTGGGGTAGACAGGGCCTAAATGAAAAACTGTTTTTT

d_call: TRBD1
v_call: TRBV7-8
clone_size: once
j_call: TRBJ1-3
cdr3_aa: CASSLRGTGGGNTIYF
cdr3_nt: TGTGCCAGCAGCTTAAGGGGGACAGGGGGAGGAAACACCATATATTTT

d_call: NA
v_call: TRBV21-1
clone_size: NA
j_call: TRBJ2-1
cdr3_aa: CASSIEGGAPYNEQFF
cdr3_nt: TGTGCCAGCAGCATCGAAGGCGGGGCCCCCTACAATGAGCAGTTCTTC

d_call: NA
v_call: TRBV19
clone_size: many
j_call: TRBJ1-5
cdr3_aa: CASNPTGTRYQPQHF
cdr3_nt: TGTGCCAGTAACCCCACCGGGACACGGTATCAGCCCCAGCATTTT

d_call: NA
v_call: TRBV28
clone_size: NA
j_call: TRBJ1-2
cdr3_aa: CASSLSGAPTYGYTF
cdr3_nt: TGTGCCAGCAGTTTGTCTGGGGCCCCTACCTATGGCTACACCTTC

d_call: NA
v_call: TRBV2
clone_size: NA
j_call: TRBJ2-5
cdr3_aa: CASSVSRVTQYF
cdr3_nt: TGTGCCAGCAGCGTTTCGAGGGTGACCCAGTACTTC

d_call: NA
v_call: TRBV6-6
clone_size: NA
j_call: TRBJ1-4
cdr3_aa: CASSHLGFTNEKLFF
cdr3_nt: TGTGCCAGCAGCCACCTCGGTTTCACTAATGAAAAACTGTTTTTT

d_call: TRBD2
v_call: TRBV27
clone_size: NA
j_call: TRBJ2-5
cdr3_aa: CASSLSSGRDLQETQYF
cdr3_nt: TGTGCCAGCAGTTTATCGAGCGGGAGGGATCTCCAAGAGACCCAGTACTTC

d_call: TRBD1
v_call: TRBV5-1
clone_size: once
j_call: TRBJ1-1
cdr3_aa: CASSLDAGGNTEAFF
cdr3_nt: TGCGCCAGCAGCTTGGATGCAGGGGGGAACACTGAAGCTTTCTTT

d_call: NA
v_call: TRBV28
clone_size: NA
j_call: TRBJ2-1
cdr3_aa: CASSLRGSGYNEQFF
cdr3_nt: TGTGCCAGCAGTTTAAGGGGGAGTGGCTACAATGAGCAGTTCTTC

d_call: TRBD1
v_call: TRBV19
clone_size: NA
j_call: TRBJ2-2
cdr3_aa: CASRTGTGGTGELFF
cdr3_nt: TGTGCCAGTAGGACCGGGACAGGAGGGACCGGGGAGCTGTTTTTT

d_call: TRBD2
v_call: TRBV5-8
clone_size: NA
j_call: TRBJ2-5
cdr3_aa: CASSTGTSGQETQYF
cdr3_nt: TGTGCCAGCAGCACCGGGACTAGCGGGCAAGAGACCCAGTACTTC

d_call: TRBD1
v_call: TRBV2
clone_size: once
j_call: TRBJ1-3
cdr3_aa: CASSGDRISGNTIYF
cdr3_nt: TGTGCCAGCAGTGGGGACAGGATCTCTGGAAACACCATATATTTT

d_call: NA
v_call: TRBV4-1
clone_size: NA
j_call: TRBJ1-4
cdr3_aa: CASSPGAPNEKLFF
cdr3_nt: TGCGCCAGCAGCCCAGGGGCCCCTAATGAAAAACTGTTTTTT

d_call: TRBD1
v_call: TRBV29-1
clone_size: once
j_call: TRBJ2-5
cdr3_aa: CSVGTSGTVQETQYF
cdr3_nt: TGCAGCGTTGGAACGTCCGGGACAGTCCAAGAGACCCAGTACTTC

d_call: NA
v_call: TRBV30
clone_size: NA
j_call: TRBJ1-6
cdr3_aa: CAWTIGGSNSPLHF
cdr3_nt: TGTGCCTGGACTATTGGGGGGAGTAATTCACCCCTCCACTTT

d_call: NA
v_call: TRBV6-5
clone_size: NA
j_call: TRBJ2-1
cdr3_aa: CASTRGWGDEQFF
cdr3_nt: TGTGCCAGCACCCGGGGTTGGGGGGATGAGCAGTTCTTC

d_call: TRBD1
v_call: TRBV6-2/TRBV6-3
clone_size: NA
j_call: TRBJ1-5
cdr3_aa: CASSWTGRGKSQHF
cdr3_nt: TGTGCCAGCAGTTGGACAGGGAGAGGTAAGTCCCAGCATTTT

d_call: NA
v_call: TRBV30
clone_size: once
j_call: TRBJ2-2
cdr3_aa: CSSVLNTGELFF
cdr3_nt: TGTAGTTCAGTTTTAAACACCGGGGAGCTGTTTTTT

d_call: NA
v_call: TRBV10-2
clone_size: NA
j_call: TRBJ2-7
cdr3_aa: CASSESNSGNGYEQYF
cdr3_nt: TGCGCCAGCAGTGAGTCGAATAGCGGAAATGGCTACGAGCAGTACTTC

d_call: NA
v_call: TRBV6-5
clone_size: NA
j_call: TRBJ2-7
cdr3_aa: CASSPSSYEQYF
cdr3_nt: TGTGCCAGCAGCCCGAGCTCTTACGAGCAGTACTTC

d_call: TRBD2
v_call: TRBV2
clone_size: NA
j_call: TRBJ2-5
cdr3_aa: CASPSASGRTETQYF
cdr3_nt: TGTGCCAGCCCTTCGGCTAGCGGGAGGACGGAGACCCAGTACTTC

d_call: NA
v_call: TRBV29-1
clone_size: NA
j_call: TRBJ2-7
cdr3_aa: CSVGGQGGSYEQYF
cdr3_nt: TGCAGCGTTGGCGGTCAAGGCGGCTCCTACGAGCAGTACTTC

d_call: NA
v_call: TRBV5-1
clone_size: NA
j_call: TRBJ1-4
cdr3_aa: CASSPTNTQTNEKLFF
cdr3_nt: TGCGCCAGCAGCCCAACCAACACCCAAACTAATGAAAAACTGTTTTTT

d_call: TRBD2
v_call: TRBV3-1/TRBV3-2
clone_size: NA
j_call: TRBJ2-7
cdr3_aa: CASSSGGEQYF
cdr3_nt: TGTGCCAGCAGCTCGGGAGGCGAGCAGTACTTC

d_call: NA
v_call: TRBV15
clone_size: NA
j_call: TRBJ1-5
cdr3_aa: CATSTHGLNQPQHF
cdr3_nt: TGTGCCACCAGCACGCATGGGCTCAATCAGCCCCAGCATTTT

d_call: NA
v_call: TRBV5-1
clone_size: NA
j_call: TRBJ1-2
cdr3_aa: CASGPTSAGNYGYTF
cdr3_nt: TGCGCCAGCGGCCCTACTTCGGCAGGGAATTATGGCTACACCTTC

d_call: TRBD1
v_call: TRBV7-9
clone_size: NA
j_call: TRBJ1-1
cdr3_aa: CASSFPGQGITEAFF
cdr3_nt: TGTGCCAGCAGCTTCCCGGGACAGGGGATTACTGAAGCTTTCTTT

d_call: TRBD2
v_call: TRBV5-1
clone_size: NA
j_call: TRBJ2-3
cdr3_aa: CASSRVLAGDTQYF
cdr3_nt: TGCGCCAGCAGCAGGGTCCTAGCGGGAGATACGCAGTATTTT

d_call: TRBD1
v_call: TRBV27
clone_size: NA
j_call: TRBJ1-1
cdr3_aa: CASSFGGQGMAFF
cdr3_nt: TGTGCCAGCAGTTTCGGGGGACAGGGAATGGCTTTCTTT

d_call: TRBD2
v_call: TRBV5-6
clone_size: once
j_call: TRBJ2-5
cdr3_aa: CASSSRTSGRKTQYF
cdr3_nt: TGTGCCAGCAGCTCGCGGACTAGCGGGAGAAAGACCCAGTACTTC

d_call: NA
v_call: TRBV5-3
clone_size: once
j_call: TRBJ2-5
cdr3_aa: CARSRTSSGETQYF
cdr3_nt: TGTGCCAGAAGCCGGACTTCTAGTGGGGAGACCCAGTACTTC

d_call: NA
v_call: TRBV7-9
clone_size: NA
j_call: TRBJ2-3
cdr3_aa: CASTSVGPDTQYF
cdr3_nt: TGTGCCAGCACGTCGGTGGGCCCAGATACGCAGTATTTT

d_call: TRBD1
v_call: TRBV30
clone_size: few
j_call: TRBJ1-1
cdr3_aa: CAWRRQGVGTEAFF
cdr3_nt: TGTGCCTGGAGGAGACAGGGGGTGGGCACTGAAGCTTTCTTT

d_call: NA
v_call: TRBV6-6
clone_size: NA
j_call: TRBJ1-3
cdr3_aa: CASSPGQNSGNTIYF
cdr3_nt: TGTGCCAGCAGTCCAGGACAGAACTCTGGAAACACCATATATTTT

d_call: NA
v_call: TRBV7-6
clone_size: few
j_call: TRBJ1-1
cdr3_aa: CASSLGTGGNTEAFF
cdr3_nt: TGTGCCAGCAGCTTAGGTACGGGGGGGAACACTGAAGCTTTCTTT

d_call: TRBD2
v_call: TRBV18
clone_size: once
j_call: TRBJ2-5
cdr3_aa: CASSSAGLAGGGPQETQYF
cdr3_nt: TGTGCCAGCTCAAGCGCGGGACTAGCGGGAGGTGGTCCACAAGAGACCCAGTACTTC

d_call: NA
v_call: TRBV6-5
clone_size: once
j_call: TRBJ2-1
cdr3_aa: CASRTLYNEQFF
cdr3_nt: TGTGCCAGCAGGACTCTCTACAATGAGCAGTTCTTC